This T cell receptor beta chain was profiled in a study of T cell responses to AZD1222 COVID-19 vaccine. TCRdb keeps only in-frame clones here, not all; method: immunoSEQ multiplex PCR. The sample holds roughly 120,000 clones, 70% to 90% seen once. Looked up from germline, CDR1 is SGHAT and CDR2 is FQNNGV. This CDR3 is 16 amino acids long. With 1 base removed from V and 0 bases from J, the gap between germline ends came to 12 bases. This TCR was recovered from an adult in good health. The sample was peripheral blood, taken on day 0 of AZD1222 vaccination. The V call is TRBV11-2, the J call TRBJ1-2, with unresolved D. CDR3 protein: CASSLGVFTSNYGYTF. The CDR3 DNA is TGTGCCAGCAGCTTAGGTGTGTTTACCTCTAACTATGGCTACACCTTC.